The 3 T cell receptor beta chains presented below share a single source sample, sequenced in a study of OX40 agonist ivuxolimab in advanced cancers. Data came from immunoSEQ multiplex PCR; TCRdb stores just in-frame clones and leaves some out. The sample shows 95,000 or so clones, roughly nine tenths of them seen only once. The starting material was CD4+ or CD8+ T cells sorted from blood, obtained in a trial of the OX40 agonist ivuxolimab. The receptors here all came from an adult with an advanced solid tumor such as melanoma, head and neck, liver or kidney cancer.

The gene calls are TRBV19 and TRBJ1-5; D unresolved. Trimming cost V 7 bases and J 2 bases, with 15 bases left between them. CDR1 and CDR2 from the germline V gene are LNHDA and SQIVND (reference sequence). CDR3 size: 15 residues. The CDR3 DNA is TGTGCCAGTACCCGAAACCCCGGGGGCAATCAGCCCCAGCATTTT. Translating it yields CASTRNPGGNQPQHF.

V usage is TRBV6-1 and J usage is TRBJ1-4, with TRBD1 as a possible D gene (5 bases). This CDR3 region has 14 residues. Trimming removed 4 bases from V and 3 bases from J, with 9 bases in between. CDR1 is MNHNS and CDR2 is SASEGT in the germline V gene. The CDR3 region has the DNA TGTGCCAGCAGTGCTCCGGGGCCTAATGAAAAACTGTTTTTT. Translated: CASSAPGPNEKLFF.

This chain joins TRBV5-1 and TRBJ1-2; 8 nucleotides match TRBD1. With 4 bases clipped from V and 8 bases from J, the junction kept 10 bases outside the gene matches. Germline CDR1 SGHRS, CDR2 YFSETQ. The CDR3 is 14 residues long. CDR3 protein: CASSRDQGARGYTF. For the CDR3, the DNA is TGCGCCAGCAGCCGCGACCAGGGGGCGAGGGGCTACACCTTC.